This TCR beta chain was found in a study of shared clonotypes between healthy human individuals. Turning to the study itself: Per donor, CD8 memory used one plate, CD8 naive used two, CD4 memory used three and CD4 naive used three.

This clone was picked up many times. From germline, CDR1 is MNHEY and CDR2 SMNVEV (reference sequence). Trimming took off 2 bases at V and 2 bases at J, with 5 bases between the two ends. There are 13 residues in the CDR3. Sequencing was performed with immunoSEQ multiplex PCR; in TCRdb, only in-frame clones are kept and a portion is missing. The data contain about 1 million clones, around 74% of them singletons. The clonotype originates from a man between 18 and 35 years old in good health. The rearrangement uses TRBV27 and TRBJ2-3; D is unclear. The sequenced sample was memory CD4+ T cells sorted from blood. The subset here: CD45RA-negative fraction. CDR3 DNA sequence: TGTGCCAGCAGTTTAACTAACACAGATACGCAGTATTTT. Translated: CASSLTNTDTQYF.